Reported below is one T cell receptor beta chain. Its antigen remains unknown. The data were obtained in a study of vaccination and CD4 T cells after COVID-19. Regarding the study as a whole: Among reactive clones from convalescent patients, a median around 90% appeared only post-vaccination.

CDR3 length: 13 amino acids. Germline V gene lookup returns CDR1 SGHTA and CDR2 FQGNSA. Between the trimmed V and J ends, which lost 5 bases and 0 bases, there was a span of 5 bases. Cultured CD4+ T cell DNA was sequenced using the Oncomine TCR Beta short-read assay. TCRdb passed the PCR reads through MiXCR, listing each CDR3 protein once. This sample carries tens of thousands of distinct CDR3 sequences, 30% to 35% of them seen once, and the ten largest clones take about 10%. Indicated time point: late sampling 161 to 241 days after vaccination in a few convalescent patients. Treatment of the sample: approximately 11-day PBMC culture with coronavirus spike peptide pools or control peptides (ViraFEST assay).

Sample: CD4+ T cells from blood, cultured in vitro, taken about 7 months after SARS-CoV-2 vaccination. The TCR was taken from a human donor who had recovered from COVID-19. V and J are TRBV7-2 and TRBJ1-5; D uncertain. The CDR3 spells CASSQNSNQPQHF. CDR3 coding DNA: TGTGCCAGCAGCCAAAATAGCAATCAGCCCCAGCATTTT.